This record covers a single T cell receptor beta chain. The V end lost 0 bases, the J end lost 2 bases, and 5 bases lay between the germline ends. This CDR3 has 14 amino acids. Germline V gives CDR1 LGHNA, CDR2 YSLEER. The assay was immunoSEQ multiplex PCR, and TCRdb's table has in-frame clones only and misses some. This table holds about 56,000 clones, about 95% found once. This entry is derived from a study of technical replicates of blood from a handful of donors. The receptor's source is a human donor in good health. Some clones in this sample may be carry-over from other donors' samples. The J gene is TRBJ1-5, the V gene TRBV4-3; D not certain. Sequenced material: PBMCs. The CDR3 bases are TGCGCCAGCAGCCAAGATCGAGGCAATCAGCCCCAGCATTTT. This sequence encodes CASSQDRGNQPQHF.